This T cell receptor (beta chain) emerged from a study of cytomegalovirus exposure and HLA in healthy donors. For the study at large: Caucasian-associated ancestry cluster membership applied to about 77% of some 400 genotyped donors. General study results and limits: In a later analysis, most CMV-associated TCR beta chains appeared HLA-restricted.

The CDR3 totals 15 residues. Germline CDR1 reads LNHDA; CDR2 reads SQIVND (reference sequence). J lost 4 bases, V lost 6 bases, and 8 bases had no gene match. The PCR employed 60 Vbeta primers together with 13 Jbeta primers. Using immunoSEQ multiplex PCR, the repertoire was profiled, and TCRdb retains in-frame clones only, with some absent. The data contain 150,000 to 200,000 clones, approximately 77% of them singletons. On this clone: What it binds is unknown.

Source material: PBMCs. This TCR derives from a male donor in good health and CMV-seropositive. The gene calls are TRBV19 and TRBJ2-1; 8 bases agree with TRBD1. CDR3 in amino acids: CASRTGQGQYNEQFF. DNA of the CDR3: TGTGCCAGTAGAACCGGACAGGGTCAGTACAATGAGCAGTTCTTC.